These 21 T cell receptor beta chains were sequenced from one sample in a study of cytomegalovirus exposure and HLA in healthy donors. With 60 Vbeta and 13 Jbeta primers, the PCR was carried out. Profiled with immunoSEQ multiplex PCR; TCRdb holds only in-frame clones, not every one. The data contain around 160,000 clones, roughly 80% of them singletons. The sequenced material came from PBMCs. The receptors stem from a woman in her thirties or forties in good health and CMV-seropositive.

The chain couples TRBV19 to TRBJ2-7; tentative D call: TRBD2 (5 bases). The V and J ends lost 3 bases and 2 bases respectively, with 14 bases between them. The CDR3 has 15 residues. The germline V gene has CDR1 LNHDA and CDR2 SQIVND (reference sequence). The CDR3 bases are TGTGCCAGTAGTATTGGAGGACCTCCCGCCTACGAGCAGTACTTC. This gives the protein CASSIGGPPAYEQYF.

The gene calls are TRBV7-2 and TRBJ2-7; the match to TRBD2 covers 11 bases. The CDR3 is 15 residues long. The V gene end was trimmed by 5 bases and the J gene end by 3 bases; junction bases not matched to a gene: 6. Per the germline V gene, CDR1 is SGHTA and CDR2 is FQGNSA. The CDR3 sequence: CASSPTSGEVYEQYF. CDR3 coding DNA: TGTGCCAGCAGCCCGACTAGCGGGGAAGTCTACGAGCAGTACTTC.

The chain employs TRBV4-1 and TRBJ2-3; possibly TRBD1 for D (6 bases). Trimming took off 0 bases at V and 4 bases at J, with 17 bases between the two ends. CDR1 and CDR2 from the germline V gene are MGHRA and YSYEKL. The CDR3 sequence is 17 residues long. The CDR3 sequence is CASSQDFRGAGSDTQYF. The CDR3 coding sequence is TGCGCCAGCAGCCAAGATTTCAGGGGAGCCGGCTCAGATACGCAGTATTTT.

V and J are TRBV7-2 and TRBJ2-3, with 9 bases matching TRBD2. V lost 5 bases to trimming and J lost 0 bases; unmatched junction nucleotides: 3. The length of the CDR3 is 15 residues. Germline-derived CDR1 and CDR2 are SGHTA and FQGNSA. Here the CDR3 reads CASSESGGSTDTQYF. The DNA of the CDR3 is TGTGCCAGCAGCGAAAGCGGGGGGAGCACAGATACGCAGTATTTT.

V gene TRBV5-1 combines with J gene TRBJ2-2; D remains unclear. This CDR3 is 13 amino acids long. Trimming removed 4 bases from V and 9 bases from J, with 13 bases in between. The germline CDR1 and CDR2 sequences are SGHRS and YFSETQ. CDR3 nucleotide sequence: TGCGCCAGCAGCCCGGCCGAGGCCCGGGAGCTGTTTTTT. Its translation is CASSPAEARELFF.

The chain links TRBV7-9 to TRBJ1-1; D perhaps matches TRBD1 (5 bases). The CDR3 contains 15 residues. Trimming stripped 5 bases from V and 2 bases from J, with 15 bases between. Germline V CDR1 and CDR2: SEHNR, FQNEAQ (reference sequence). CDR3 coding DNA: TGTGCCAGCAGCCTAGAAGGGGCAGCCAACACTGAAGCTTTCTTT. It codes for CASSLEGAANTEAFF.

The chain combines TRBV7-3 with TRBJ2-1, with TRBD2 identical over 15 bases. V gave up 4 bases and J gave up 6 bases; unmatched junction bases: 4. The CDR3 loop spans 16 amino acids. The germline V gene has CDR1 SGHTA and CDR2 FQGTGA. CDR3 sequence: CASSYGLAGGSNEQFF. The CDR3 coding sequence is TGTGCCAGCAGCTACGGACTAGCGGGGGGGAGCAATGAGCAGTTCTTC.

The chain links TRBV10-3 to TRBJ1-3; D gene uncertain. Germline V gene sequence: CDR1 ENHRY, CDR2 SYGVKD. The CDR3 loop spans 14 amino acids. The ends were cut back, 8 bases at V and 0 bases at J, with 11 bases in the middle. CDR3: CAIAGALSGNTIYF. The CDR3 bases are TGTGCCATCGCAGGCGCTCTCTCTGGAAACACCATATATTTT.

The chain uses TRBV6-6 and TRBJ1-6; 7 nucleotides match TRBD1. The CDR3 loop spans 14 amino acids. V lost 9 bases, J lost 7 bases, and 9 bases stayed unmatched. Germline V CDR1 and CDR2: MNHNY, SVGAGI (reference sequence). Here the CDR3 DNA reads TGTGCCAGTGCCCGGGACAGAGGAAATTCACCCCTCCACTTT. It codes for CASARDRGNSPLHF.

This chain connects TRBV10-2 to TRBJ1-1, with 11 bases that match TRBD1. The CDR3 runs to 16 residues. V dropped 2 bases and J dropped 5; count of bases not matched to a gene: 7. Per germline, CDR1 WSHSY and CDR2 SAAADI. The CDR3 protein is CASSEPPGTGGTEAFF. CDR3 sequence (DNA): TGCGCCAGCAGTGAGCCGCCCGGGACAGGGGGTACTGAAGCTTTCTTT.

In its sample, this clone was seen once. The chain combines TRBV11-1 with TRBJ2-2; D may be TRBD2 (5 bases). Germline CDR1 SGHAT, CDR2 FQDESV (reference sequence). V was clipped by 3 bases and J by 4 bases, with 9 bases between them. The CDR3 runs 14 residues. Here the CDR3 reads CASSFIRGTGELFF. The CDR3 coding sequence is TGTGCCAGCAGCTTTATTCGGGGCACCGGGGAGCTGTTTTTT. The full variable domain, in which reference TRBV11-1 and TRBJ2-2 provide the parts outside the CDR3, is EAEVAQSPRYKITEKSQAVAFWCDPISGHATLYWYRQILGQGPELLVQFQDESVVDDSQLPKDRFSAERLKGVDSTLKIQPAELGDSAMYLCASSFIRGTGELFFGEGSRLTVL.

The chain recombines TRBV5-4 with TRBJ2-1, with 9 bases matching TRBD2. CDR3 length equals 16 residues. Germline V gene lookup returns CDR1 SGHNT and CDR2 YYREEE (reference sequence). J lost 4 bases, V lost 4 bases, and 9 bases had no gene match. The CDR3 DNA follows: TGTGCCAGCAGCCTAGCGGGGCGGCCGGATTACAATGAGCAGTTCTTC. It translates to CASSLAGRPDYNEQFF.

This chain uses TRBV28 with TRBJ2-7; D possibly corresponds to TRBD1 (6 bases). Germline-derived CDR1 and CDR2 are MDHEN and SYDVKM. The CDR3 has 13 amino acids. The ends were cut back, 3 bases at V and 6 bases at J, with 12 bases in the middle. CDR3 in amino acids: CASSFLQGIEQYF. The CDR3 nucleotides are TGTGCCAGCAGTTTCCTACAGGGAATCGAGCAGTACTTC.

In its sample, this clone was seen many times. The chain carries TRBV7-7 and TRBJ1-1; 9 nucleotides line up with TRBD1. CDR3 length equals 15 residues. Germline CDR1 is SSHAT and CDR2 is FNYEAQ (reference sequence). Trimming at V came to 5 bases and at J to 6 bases, leaving 10 bases not matched to a gene. DNA for the CDR3: TGTGCCAGCAGCCCAGGGACAGGGAACGCGGCTGAAGCTTTCTTT. Translating gives CASSPGTGNAAEAFF.

The chain carries TRBV5-4 and TRBJ1-2; TRBD1 matches at 8 bases. V gave up 0 bases and J gave up 4 bases; unmatched junction bases: 2. Germline-derived CDR1 and CDR2 are SGHNT and YYREEE (reference sequence). The CDR3 has 14 residues. CDR3 DNA: TGTGCCAGCAGCTTGGGCAGGGGGCTCTATGGCTACACCTTC. Translated: CASSLGRGLYGYTF.

This sequence joins TRBV5-1 and TRBJ2-4; 12 bases fit TRBD1. Trimming at V came to 4 bases and at J to 8 bases, leaving 4 bases not matched to a gene. The CDR3 runs 14 residues. Germline CDR1 is SGHRS and CDR2 is YFSETQ. The CDR3 sequence: CASSGGQGADIQYF. CDR3 DNA sequence: TGCGCCAGCAGCGGGGGACAGGGGGCGGACATTCAGTACTTC.

CDR3: CASRYYREGSPQHF. The CDR3 nucleotides read TGTGCCAGCAGGTACTACCGGGAAGGCAGCCCCCAGCATTTT. The chain recombines TRBV7-3 with TRBJ1-5; D ambiguous. The CDR3 extends over 14 amino acids. Germline V gene sequence: CDR1 SGHTA, CDR2 FQGTGA. Trimming stripped 6 bases from V and 10 bases from J, with 19 bases between.

This rearrangement joins TRBV19 to TRBJ1-1; possibly TRBD1 for D (6 bases). The CDR3 runs 17 residues. Germline V CDR1 and CDR2: LNHDA, SQIVND (reference sequence). V was pared by 9 bases and J by 7 bases, with 30 bases between. As DNA, the CDR3 is TGTGCCAGCTCCCTTAGATCGGGGGGGGCGAGATCTGTTGAAGCTTTCTTT. This gives the protein CASSLRSGGARSVEAFF.

The chain links TRBV10-3 to TRBJ1-5; the match to TRBD1 covers 7 bases. The CDR3 length is 16 residues. The germline V gene encodes CDR1 ENHRY and CDR2 SYGVKD. J gave up 0 bases and V 0 bases, and 2 bases lay outside the gene matches. In DNA, the CDR3 is TGTGCCATCAGTGAGTCAGGGGGCCCTAGCAATCAGCCCCAGCATTTT. Translated: CAISESGGPSNQPQHF.

CDR3 region: CASKQGLNGYTF. The CDR3 nucleotides are TGTGCCAGCAAACAGGGGCTCAATGGCTACACCTTC. The genes are TRBV2 and TRBJ1-2, with 7 bases identical to TRBD1. The CDR3 loop spans 12 amino acids. Trimming took 7 bases from V and 6 from J; bases not matched to a gene: 5. Germline V CDR1 and CDR2: SNHLY, FYNNEI. Based on the CDR3 plus reference TRBV2 and TRBJ1-2, the full variable domain is EPEVTQTPSHQVTQMGQEVILRCVPISNHLYFYWYRQILGQKVEFLVSFYNNEISEKSEIFDDQFSVERPDGSNFTLKIRSTKLEDSAMYFCASKQGLNGYTFGSGTRLTVV.

The chain combines TRBV7-3 with TRBJ2-2, with unresolved D. The CDR3 loop spans 16 amino acids. The V and J ends lost 2 bases and 1 base respectively, with 11 bases between them. Germline-derived CDR1 and CDR2 are SGHTA and FQGTGA. The CDR3 DNA reads TGTGCCAGCAGCTTATTTACCACTATGAACACCGGGGAGCTGTTTTTT. This sequence encodes CASSLFTTMNTGELFF.